Shown below are 15 T cell receptor beta chains from a single sample sequenced in a study of T cells expressing NK-cell markers (TCRdb year 2020). Library creation used 5' RACE. TCRdb names Illumina HiSeq 2000 as the instrument used. TCRdb reprocessed the reads, and each CDR3 protein sequence is entered once, without DNA. The sample table gives some 500,000 distinct CDR3 sequences. The ten largest clones represent over 1.1% of the sample. The sample comprised blood T cells: a sorted CD56 or NKG2C T cell subset, CD4+ or CD8+ T cells, or bulk PBMC T cells (not recorded which). The receptors were sampled from a woman between 45 and 65 years old in good health. Donor details come from another sample of the same person, matched by shared clones.

V gene TRBV25-1 combines with J gene TRBJ1-1; TCRdb names TRBD1, which stays unverified in the absence of DNA. From germline, CDR1 is MGHDK and CDR2 SYGVNS. This CDR3 spans 14 amino acids. This chain's CDR3 is CASSTDRENTEAFF.

The gene calls are TRBV2 and TRBJ2-1. The CDR3 extends over 13 amino acids. CDR1 and CDR2 from the germline V gene are SNHLY and FYNNEI. CDR3 amino acids: CASSANSYNEQFF.

The rearrangement joins TRBV14 to TRBJ2-1; TCRdb designates TRBD2, a call that cannot be tested without DNA. Germline V lookup: CDR1 SGHDN, CDR2 FVKESK. The CDR3 has 15 residues. The chain's CDR3 is CASSQVPSGTGEQFF.

J is TRBJ1-1 and V is TRBV2. Germline assignment: CDR1 SNHLY and CDR2 FYNNEI. The CDR3 sequence is 13 residues long. CDR3 sequence: CASSVRTNTEAFF.

This chain connects TRBV29-1 to TRBJ1-4; TCRdb returns TRBD1, unconfirmable since there is no DNA. In germline, CDR1 is SQVTM, CDR2 ANQGSEA. The length of the CDR3 is 14 residues. CDR3 residues: CSARQSAANEKLFF.

V gene TRBV10-3 combines with J gene TRBJ1-1. The CDR3 is 16 amino acids. Germline CDR1 ENHRY, CDR2 SYGVKD. The CDR3 reads CAISESKLGSNTEAFF.

The chain is built from TRBV30 and TRBJ2-1; the TCRdb call, TRBD2, lacks DNA for checking. From germline, CDR1 is GTSNPN and CDR2 SVGIG (reference sequence). The CDR3 is 11 residues long. CDR3: CAQTSLGEQFF.

The chain combines TRBV12-3 or TRBV12-4 with TRBJ2-5; TCRdb's assignment of TRBD2 cannot be checked, as there is no DNA. The CDR3 runs to 14 residues. The CDR3 loop is CASKRAGGGETQYF.

The chain has TRBV30 and TRBJ2-7; there is no DNA to check the TCRdb D call of TRBD2. This CDR3 comprises 14 residues. CDR1 and CDR2 from the germline V gene are GTSNPN and SVGIG (reference sequence). The CDR3 sequence: CAWSAGLAVFEQYF.

The chain recombines TRBV6-5 with TRBJ1-3. CDR3 length equals 13 residues. Germline CDR1 MNHEY, CDR2 SVGAGI. The CDR3 region is CASSTLERGTIYF.

This chain connects TRBV7-9 to TRBJ1-5; TCRdb's D gene call, TRBD1, goes unchecked for lack of DNA. The germline V gene has CDR1 SEHNR and CDR2 FQNEAQ (reference sequence). The CDR3 has 15 amino acids. Here the CDR3 reads CASSPQGQGIQPQHF.

The genes are TRBV18 and TRBJ1-2. CDR3 length equals 15 residues. CDR1 and CDR2 from the germline V gene are KGHSH and LQKENI. CDR3 region: CASSPGTATLYGYTF.

The rearrangement uses TRBV9 and TRBJ2-1; lacking DNA, the TRBD1 call made by TCRdb goes unchecked. Germline V gene lookup returns CDR1 SGDLS and CDR2 YYNGEE. The CDR3 sequence is 11 residues long. The CDR3 sequence is CASSPQGVLFF. Full variable domain (missing parts from reference TRBV9 and TRBJ2-1): DSGVTQTPKHLITATGQRVTLRCSPRSGDLSVYWYQQSLDQGLQFLIQYYNGEERAKGNILERFSAQQFPDLHSELNLSSLELGDSALYFCASSPQGVLFFGPGTRLTVL.

The V call is TRBV7-9, the J call TRBJ2-1; TCRdb outputs TRBD1, but without DNA this stays unchecked. CDR1 SEHNR and CDR2 FQNEAQ come from the germline V gene (reference sequence). The CDR3 contains 16 residues. Here the CDR3 reads CASSGGSGNTYNEQFF.

V usage is TRBV6-5 and J usage is TRBJ1-2. This CDR3 is built from 13 residues. Germline assignment: CDR1 MNHEY and CDR2 SVGAGI. CDR3 protein: CASTTRTNPRYTF.